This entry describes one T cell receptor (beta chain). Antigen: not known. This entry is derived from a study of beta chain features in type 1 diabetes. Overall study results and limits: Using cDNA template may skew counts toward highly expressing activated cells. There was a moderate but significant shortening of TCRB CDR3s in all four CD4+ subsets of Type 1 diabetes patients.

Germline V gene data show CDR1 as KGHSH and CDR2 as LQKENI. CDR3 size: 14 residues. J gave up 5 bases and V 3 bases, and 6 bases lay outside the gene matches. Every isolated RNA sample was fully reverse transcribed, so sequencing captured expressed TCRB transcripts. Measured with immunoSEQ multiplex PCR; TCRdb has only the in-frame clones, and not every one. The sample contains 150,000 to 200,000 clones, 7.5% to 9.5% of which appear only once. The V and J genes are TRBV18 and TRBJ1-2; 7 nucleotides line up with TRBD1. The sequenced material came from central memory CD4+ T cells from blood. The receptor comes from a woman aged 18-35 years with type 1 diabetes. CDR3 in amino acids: CASSPGTVGYGYTF. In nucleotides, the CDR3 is TGTGCCAGCTCACCTGGGACAGTAGGATATGGCTACACCTTC.